The entry below describes one TCR beta chain. The target of this receptor is not known. Base qualities were left out, and no much larger clone turns up one base away. This record comes from a study of early stage breast cancer tumors (dated by TCRdb to the late 2010s). With regard to the full study: Of the approximately 15 invasive breast tumors, roughly 13 were found to be estrogen receptor-positive, progesterone receptor-positive and HER2-negative. About 65% of the 12 ER+/PR+/HER2- tumors were invasive ductal carcinomas, while the other four were invasive lobular carcinomas. The samples as a whole yielded a few million detected templates, corresponding to roughly 1.1 million unique clonotypes. A read coverage of roughly 10-fold per sample was achieved on average.

The study profiled bulk TCR beta-chain repertoires in matched peripheral blood, tumor and adjacent normal breast tissue taken from some 15 patients with early-stage breast cancer. Before surgery, whole blood (roughly 5-10 mL) was collected into EDTA tubes and processed within 2 hours. Peripheral blood mononuclear cells were isolated by Ficoll-Paque centrifugation in SepMate-50 tubes. PBMCs were cryopreserved in aliquots of about 2 to 4 million cells in around 90% FBS with roughly 10% DMSO and kept in liquid nitrogen. Genomic DNA was extracted with the Qiagen AllPrep DNA/RNA Mini kit. V gives up 6 bases and J gives up 8 bases, and the segment between their germline ends measures 20 bases. Taken from cysteine to phenylalanine, the CDR3 has 14 residues. Here the CDR3 DNA is all that survives: 42 bases in frame from base 1. CDR1 and CDR2, looked up from the germline V gene (reference sequence), are SGHNT and YYREEE.

Two independent genomic DNA replicates were amplified for each sample, with around 0.5 ug used for blood and about 1.5 ug for tumor or normal breast. Following the manufacturer's instructions, the ImmunoSeq Intro kit was used to carry out TCRB sequencing on genomic DNA. The multiplex PCR ran for roughly 29 cycles using proprietary primers and spike-in control sequences for absolute quantification. Single-end 150-bp reads were used to sequence an 87-bp fragment spanning the CDR3 and the flanking V and J genes. Seven samples, with two replicates for each sample, were multiplexed per lane of an Illumina MiSeq using version 3.0 chemistry. Per the source publication's procedure: Raw data were processed by the vendor's proprietary pipeline, with both replicates merged into one result per sample. Productive rearrangements sharing the V-gene family, CDR3 amino acid sequence and J-gene segment were defined as clonotypes. To compute clonality, the normalized Shannon entropy (Pielou evenness) of TCRB abundances was subtracted from 1. T cell density was estimated as total templates divided by the number of input cells, with the number of input cells inferred from the DNA input amount. Recon, run with its default parameters, was used to estimate overall repertoire diversity and clonality. A clonotype counted as tumor-enriched if its abundance in tumor exceeded 0.1% and was at least 32-fold higher than its abundance in normal breast. TCRdb re-hosts the immuneACCESS table, in-frame sequences only. Its copies lack some clones; in the studies checked, an unresolved V gene accounts for under half of them, and the cause for the rest is not known. V, J and clone size were drawn from that table, and D and trimming were deduced from the DNA. This sample gives about 51,000 clones in total; around 80% of them show up just once. The top ten clones comprise around 3.6% of the sample.

The research as a whole found: Tumors showed around 2.5-fold higher T cell density and higher clonality than adjacent normal breast tissue. Repertoires from blood resembled normal breast more closely than tumor, and using blood as a reference for each tissue separated tumor from normal in 14 of 16 patients. Bulk genomic DNA sequencing of unsorted cells missed chain pairing and functional markers such as CD4, CD8 and FOXP3. Enriched TCRB sequences shared across patients were found to be mostly commonly generated sequences that were unlikely to play an important role in the tumor microenvironment. The small cohort size prevented analysis by tumor subtype.

The chain uses TRBV5-4 and TRBJ1-2; 5 matching bases give a weak D call of TRBD1. The sample consisted of blood. This sequence was found in a person aged 40-50 years with breast cancer. CDR3 sequence: CASTQRGPGGGYTF. The nucleotide sequence reads TGTGCCAGCACCCAGAGGGGTCCGGGGGGGGGCTACACCTTC.